Here is one T cell receptor (beta chain) with its context. These data belong to a study of blood T cell repertoires in COVID-19. Across the whole study: In each case, the material was cDNA or gDNA derived from T cells, B-cell-depleted T cells, or PBMCs.

The ends were cut back, 0 bases at V and 5 bases at J, with 18 bases in the middle. The germline V gene has CDR1 LGHDT and CDR2 YNNKEL (reference sequence). This CDR3 contains 17 residues. Original analysis: Estimation of nucleated cell counts relied on the amplification of reference gene primers. Libraries were prepared by immunoSEQ multiplex PCR; TCRdb keeps only in-frame clonotypes and omits some of them. Clone size and the V and J calls come from that table; the DNA yielded D and trimming. The table includes approximately 180,000 clones, approximately 81% detected once. The clonotype was recovered from a person between 65 and 80 years old with COVID-19, enrolled during active disease. The chain is built from TRBV3-1 (or the pseudogene TRBV3-2) and TRBJ2-3, with D tentatively TRBD2 (7 bases). What was sequenced was peripheral blood. The CDR3 region is CASSQDLAGAWGDTQYF. The CDR3 coding sequence is TGTGCCAGCAGCCAAGATCTCGCGGGGGCCTGGGGAGATACGCAGTATTTT.